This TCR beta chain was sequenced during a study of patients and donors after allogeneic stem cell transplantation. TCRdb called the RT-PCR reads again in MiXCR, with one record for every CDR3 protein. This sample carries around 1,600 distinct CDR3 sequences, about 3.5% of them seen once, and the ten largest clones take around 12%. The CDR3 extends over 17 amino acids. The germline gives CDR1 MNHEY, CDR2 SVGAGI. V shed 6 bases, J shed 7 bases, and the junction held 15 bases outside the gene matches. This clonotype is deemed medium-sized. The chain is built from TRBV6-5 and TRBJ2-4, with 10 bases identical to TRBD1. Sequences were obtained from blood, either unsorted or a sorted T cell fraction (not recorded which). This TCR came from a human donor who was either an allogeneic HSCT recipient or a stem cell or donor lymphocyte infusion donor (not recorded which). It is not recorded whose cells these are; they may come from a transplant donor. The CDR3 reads CASRYRDRGVGVNIQYF. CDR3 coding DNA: TGTGCCAGCAGGTACCGGGACAGGGGAGTCGGCGTCAACATTCAGTACTTC.